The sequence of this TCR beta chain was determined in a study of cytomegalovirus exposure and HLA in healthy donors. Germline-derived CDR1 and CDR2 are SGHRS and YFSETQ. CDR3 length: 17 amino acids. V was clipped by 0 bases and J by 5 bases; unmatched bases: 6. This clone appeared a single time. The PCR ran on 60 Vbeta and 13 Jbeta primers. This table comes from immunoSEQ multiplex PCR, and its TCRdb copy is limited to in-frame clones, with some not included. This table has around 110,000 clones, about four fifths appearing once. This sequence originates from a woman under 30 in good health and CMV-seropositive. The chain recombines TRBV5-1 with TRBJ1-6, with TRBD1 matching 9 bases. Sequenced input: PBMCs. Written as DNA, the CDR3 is TGCGCCAGCAGCTTGGCCCTCGGGACAGGGAATAATTCACCCCTCCACTTT. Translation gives CASSLALGTGNNSPLHF.